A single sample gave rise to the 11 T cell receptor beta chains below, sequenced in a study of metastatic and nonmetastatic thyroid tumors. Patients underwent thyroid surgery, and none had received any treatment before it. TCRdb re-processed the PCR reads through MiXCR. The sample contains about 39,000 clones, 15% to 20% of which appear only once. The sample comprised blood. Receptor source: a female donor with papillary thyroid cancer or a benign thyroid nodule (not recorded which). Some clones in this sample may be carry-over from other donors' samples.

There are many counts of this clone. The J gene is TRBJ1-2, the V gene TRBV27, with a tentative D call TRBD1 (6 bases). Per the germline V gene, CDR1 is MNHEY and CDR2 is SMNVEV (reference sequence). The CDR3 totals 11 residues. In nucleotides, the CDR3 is TGTGCTAGCGGGGGGGCGCGTGGCTACACCTTC. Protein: CASGGARGYTF.

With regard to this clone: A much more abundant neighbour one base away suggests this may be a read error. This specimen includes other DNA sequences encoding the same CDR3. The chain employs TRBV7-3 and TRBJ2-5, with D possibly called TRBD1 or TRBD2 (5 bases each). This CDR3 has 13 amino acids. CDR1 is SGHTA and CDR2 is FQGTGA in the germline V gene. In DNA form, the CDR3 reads TGTGCCAGCAGCCTAACACCTGGGGGTACCCAGTACTTC. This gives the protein CASSLTPGGTQYF.

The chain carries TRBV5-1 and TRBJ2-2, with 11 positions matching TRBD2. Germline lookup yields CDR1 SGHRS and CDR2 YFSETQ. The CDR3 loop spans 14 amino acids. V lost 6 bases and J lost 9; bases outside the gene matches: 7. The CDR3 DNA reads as TGCGCCAGCAAGACTAGCGGGACGACCTGGGAGCTGTTTTTT. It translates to CASKTSGTTWELFF.

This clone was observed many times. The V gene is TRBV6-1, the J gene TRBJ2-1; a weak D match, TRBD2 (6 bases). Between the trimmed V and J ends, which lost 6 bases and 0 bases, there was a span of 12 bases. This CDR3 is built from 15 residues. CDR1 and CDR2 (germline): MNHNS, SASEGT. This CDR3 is CASSPGTSSYNEQFF. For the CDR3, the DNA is TGTGCCAGCAGCCCAGGGACTTCCTCCTACAATGAGCAGTTCTTC.

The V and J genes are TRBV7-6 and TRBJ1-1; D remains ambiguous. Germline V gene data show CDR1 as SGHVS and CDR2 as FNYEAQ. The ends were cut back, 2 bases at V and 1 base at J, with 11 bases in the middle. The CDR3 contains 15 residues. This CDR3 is CASSLYSGANTEAFF. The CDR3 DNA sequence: TGTGCCAGCAGCTTATACTCGGGCGCGAACACTGAAGCTTTCTTT.

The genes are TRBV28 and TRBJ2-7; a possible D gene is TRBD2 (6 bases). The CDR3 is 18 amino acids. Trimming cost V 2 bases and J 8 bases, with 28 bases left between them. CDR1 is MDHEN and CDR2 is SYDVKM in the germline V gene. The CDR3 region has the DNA TGTGCCAGCAGTTTAAAATGGGGGTGCAGAGGCGGGGCTTACCAGCAGTACTTC. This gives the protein CASSLKWGCRGGAYQQYF. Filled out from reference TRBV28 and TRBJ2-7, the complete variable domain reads DVKVTQSSRYLVKRTGEKVFLECVQDMDHENMFWYRQDPGLGLRLIYFSYDVKMKEKGDIPEGYSVSREKKERFSLILESASTNQTSMYLCASSLKWGCRGGAYQQYFGPGTRLTVT.

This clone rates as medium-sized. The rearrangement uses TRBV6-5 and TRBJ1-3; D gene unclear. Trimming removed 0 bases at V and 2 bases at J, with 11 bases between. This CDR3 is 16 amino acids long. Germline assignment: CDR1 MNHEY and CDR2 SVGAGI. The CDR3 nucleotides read TGTGCCAGCAGTTACTCGAACTCCAGTCCTGGAAACACCATATATTTT. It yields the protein CASSYSNSSPGNTIYF.

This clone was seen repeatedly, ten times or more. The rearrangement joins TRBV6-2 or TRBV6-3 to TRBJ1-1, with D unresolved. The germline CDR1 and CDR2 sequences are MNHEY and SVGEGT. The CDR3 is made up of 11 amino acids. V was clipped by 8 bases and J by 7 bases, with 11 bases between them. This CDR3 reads CASGSRSEAFF. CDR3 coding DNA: TGTGCCAGCGGGTCCAGGAGTGAAGCTTTCTTT.

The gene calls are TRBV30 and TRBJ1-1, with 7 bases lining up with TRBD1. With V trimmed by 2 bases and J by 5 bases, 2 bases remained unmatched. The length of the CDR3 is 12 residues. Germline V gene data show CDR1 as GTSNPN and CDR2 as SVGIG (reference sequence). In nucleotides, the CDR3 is TGTGCCTGGAGTCACAGGGGAACTGAAGCTTTCTTT. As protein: CAWSHRGTEAFF.

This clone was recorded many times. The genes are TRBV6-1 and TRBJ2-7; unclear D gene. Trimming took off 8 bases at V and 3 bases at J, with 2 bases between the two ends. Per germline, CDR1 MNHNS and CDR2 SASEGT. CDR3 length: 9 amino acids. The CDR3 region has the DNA TGTGCCAGCGGCTACGAGCAGTACTTC. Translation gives CASGYEQYF.

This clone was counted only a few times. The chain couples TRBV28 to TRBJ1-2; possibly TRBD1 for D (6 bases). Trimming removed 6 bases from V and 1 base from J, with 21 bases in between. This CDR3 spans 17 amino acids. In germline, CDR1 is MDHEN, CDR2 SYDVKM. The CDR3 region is CASRSPSTGIDNYGYTF. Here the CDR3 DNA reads TGTGCCAGCAGATCCCCTTCCACAGGGATTGATAACTATGGCTACACCTTC.